This entry lists 6 T cell receptor beta chains sequenced from one sample in a study of CD8+ T cells in alopecia areata. In each case, RNA was isolated and then reverse transcribed into cDNA as the sequencing template. Here immunoSEQ multiplex PCR was the method, and the copy in TCRdb shows in-frame clones only, minus some. The sample yields 50,000 to 70,000 clones, around 47% seen once. Sequencing input: NKG2D-low CD8+ T cells sorted from blood. These receptors were obtained from a human donor with alopecia areata.

This clone was counted a few times. This CDR3 is CASSPWRTNTDTQYF. The CDR3 DNA is TGTGCCAGCTCACCCTGGAGGACGAACACAGATACGCAGTATTTT. This sequence joins TRBV28 and TRBJ2-3; a possible D gene is TRBD2 (5 bases). The CDR3 totals 15 residues. Germline CDR1 is MDHEN and CDR2 is SYDVKM. Deletions cut 8 bases from V and 2 bases from J, with 17 bases between.

The V call is TRBV6-5, the J call TRBJ2-3, with D perhaps given as TRBD1 or TRBD2 (5 bases each). V lost 7 bases, J lost 1 base, and 12 bases lay in between. CDR3 length: 14 amino acids. The germline CDR1 and CDR2 sequences are MNHEY and SVGAGI. The CDR3 nucleotides are TGTGCCAGCACTCAGGGAGTGGGCACAGATACGCAGTATTTT. Translation: CASTQGVGTDTQYF.

The CDR3 region has the DNA TGCGCCAGCAGCCAGCACGGGTACGAGCAGTACTTC. Its translation is CASSQHGYEQYF. This chain uses TRBV4-1 with TRBJ2-7; D is undetermined. Germline loops: CDR1 MGHRA, CDR2 YSYEKL. There are 12 residues in the CDR3. The V end was cut by 3 bases, the J end by 4 bases, with 7 bases between.

This chain joins TRBV15 and TRBJ2-7; D remains ambiguous. V dropped 1 base and J dropped 4 bases, with 11 bases sitting between them. Germline-derived CDR1 and CDR2 are LNHNV and YYDKDF (reference sequence). The length of the CDR3 is 14 residues. The CDR3 here is CATSRVGSGYEQYF. The DNA of the CDR3 is TGTGCCACCAGCAGAGTAGGTTCCGGGTACGAGCAGTACTTC.

V is TRBV4-3 and J is TRBJ1-6; D is possibly TRBD1 (5 bases). Trimming cost V 0 bases and J 9 bases, with 12 bases left between them. The germline V gene has CDR1 LGHNA and CDR2 YSLEER. The CDR3 has 15 amino acids. CDR3 DNA: TGCGCCAGCAGCCAAGATCGGCAGGGTGGTTCACCCCTCCACTTT. This gives the protein CASSQDRQGGSPLHF.

V is TRBV4-3 and J is TRBJ1-1; D may be TRBD1 (6 bases). CDR1 and CDR2 (germline): LGHNA, YSLEER. The CDR3 has 14 amino acids. Trimming cost V 3 bases and J 8 bases, with 16 bases left between them. CDR3 residues: CASSQRTGHPEAFF. In nucleotides, the CDR3 is TGCGCCAGCAGCCAGAGAACGGGACATCCCGAAGCTTTCTTT.